Detailed here is one T cell receptor (beta chain). The antigen remains unidentified. Here immunoSEQ multiplex PCR was the method, and the copy in TCRdb shows in-frame clones only, minus some. The table has about 85,000 clones, 75% to 90% seen once. This sample stems from a study of radiotherapy plus CTLA-4 blockade in lung cancer. Study-level results: Tumor-origin TCR clones grew in blood after radiotherapy plus ipilimumab.

This CDR3 has 13 amino acids. CDR1 and CDR2 (germline): SGHAT, FQNNGV. Trimming removed 3 bases from V and 10 bases from J, with 13 bases in between. Material: peripheral blood, obtained from a patient treated with radiotherapy plus ipilimumab. This TCR was recovered from a human donor with non-small cell lung cancer who had a partial response to radiotherapy plus ipilimumab. This chain uses TRBV11-2 with TRBJ2-1, with TRBD2 as a possible D gene (6 bases). The CDR3 spells CASSLARRGEQFF. CDR3 nucleotides: TGTGCCAGCAGCTTGGCCCGGAGGGGCGAGCAGTTCTTC.